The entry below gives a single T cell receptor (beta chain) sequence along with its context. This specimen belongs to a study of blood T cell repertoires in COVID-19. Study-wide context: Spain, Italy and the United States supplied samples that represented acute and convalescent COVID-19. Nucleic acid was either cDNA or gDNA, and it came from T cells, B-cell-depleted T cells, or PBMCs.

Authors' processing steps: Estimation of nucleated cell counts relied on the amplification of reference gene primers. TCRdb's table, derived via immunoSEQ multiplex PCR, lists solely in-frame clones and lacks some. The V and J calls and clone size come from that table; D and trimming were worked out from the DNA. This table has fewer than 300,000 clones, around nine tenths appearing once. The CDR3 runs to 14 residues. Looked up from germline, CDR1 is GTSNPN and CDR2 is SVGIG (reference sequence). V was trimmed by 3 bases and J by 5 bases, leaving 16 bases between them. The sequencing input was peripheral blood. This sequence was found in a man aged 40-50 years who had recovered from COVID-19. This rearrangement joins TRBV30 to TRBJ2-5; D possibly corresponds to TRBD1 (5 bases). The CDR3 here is CAWRGPGTRETQYF. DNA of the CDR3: TGTGCCTGGAGGGGGCCAGGCACGAGGGAGACCCAGTACTTC.